Presented here are 29 T cell receptor beta chains from one specimen sequenced in a study of blood T cell repertoires in COVID-19. Only in-frame clones appear in the TCRdb table, and some are missing; sequencing was by immunoSEQ multiplex PCR. This table holds roughly 250,000 clones, over 75% found once. Specimen: peripheral blood. Every receptor here comes from a human donor in a cohort sampled during active COVID-19.

V is TRBV6-6 and J is TRBJ2-1; 8 bases fit TRBD2. From germline, CDR1 is MNHNY and CDR2 SVGAGI (reference sequence). The CDR3 extends over 15 amino acids. The junction had 13 bases not matched to a gene; V was cut back by 6 bases and J by 9 bases. CDR3 sequence: CASRLGLAGESEQFF. The CDR3 DNA reads as TGTGCCAGCAGACTCGGACTAGCTGGCGAGAGTGAGCAGTTCTTC.

The chain has TRBV18 and TRBJ2-7; 8 positions agree with TRBD1. Trimming took 1 base from V and 4 from J; bases not matched to a gene: 6. This CDR3 contains 15 residues. Germline-derived CDR1 and CDR2 are KGHSH and LQKENI. Written as DNA, the CDR3 is TGTGCCAGCTCACCACTTGGACAGGGCCAATACGAGCAGTACTTC. Protein product: CASSPLGQGQYEQYF.

The chain combines TRBV11-2 with TRBJ2-2; D not certain. This CDR3 contains 14 residues. Per germline, CDR1 SGHAT and CDR2 FQNNGV. V lost 1 base, J lost 4 bases, and 7 bases lay in between. The CDR3 sequence is CASSLVATTGELFF. The CDR3 DNA reads as TGTGCCAGCAGCTTAGTGGCCACCACCGGGGAGCTGTTTTTT.

This rearrangement joins TRBV2 to TRBJ2-2, with TRBD1 identical over 7 bases. CDR1 is SNHLY and CDR2 is FYNNEI in the germline V gene. Unmatched junction bases numbered 9, after V lost 5 bases and J lost 6 bases. The CDR3 is 15 amino acids. The CDR3 reads CASSPIKTGPGELFF. The CDR3 nucleotides are TGTGCCAGCAGTCCTATAAAGACAGGGCCCGGGGAGCTGTTTTTT.

The V and J genes are TRBV12-3 or TRBV12-4 and TRBJ2-2; unclear D gene. There are 12 residues in the CDR3. Trimming stripped 5 bases from V and 8 bases from J, with 9 bases between. The DNA of the CDR3 is TGTGCCAGCAGTCTGTCCGGTGGGGAGCTGTTTTTT. This encodes CASSLSGGELFF.

The rearrangement joins TRBV5-1 to TRBJ2-4, with 14 positions matching TRBD2. CDR1 SGHRS and CDR2 YFSETQ come from the germline V gene. V trimming: 0 bases; J trimming: 0 bases; junction bases outside the gene matches: 5. The CDR3 sequence is 19 residues long. The CDR3 sequence is CASSLEGLAGASAKNIQYF. The CDR3, as DNA: TGCGCCAGCAGCTTGGAGGGACTAGCGGGGGCTTCAGCCAAAAACATTCAGTACTTC.

V usage is TRBV3-1 (or the pseudogene TRBV3-2) and J usage is TRBJ2-5; 12 bases align to TRBD2. Germline assignment: CDR1 LGHDT and CDR2 YNNKEL (reference sequence). The CDR3 spans 17 residues. Unmatched junction bases numbered 11, after V lost 4 bases and J lost 5 bases. CDR3 protein: CASSPSPGLAGVETQYF. CDR3 DNA sequence: TGTGCCAGCAGCCCTAGCCCGGGACTAGCGGGTGTGGAGACCCAGTACTTC.

This chain links TRBV29-1 with TRBJ1-2; 8 nucleotides line up with TRBD1. Trimming at V came to 2 bases and at J to 9 bases, leaving 5 bases not matched to a gene. The CDR3 sequence is 12 residues long. CDR1 and CDR2 from the germline V gene are SQVTM and ANQGSEA. CDR3 in DNA: TGCAGCGTTGAAAAGACAGGGGCGAGCTACACCTTC. Protein product: CSVEKTGASYTF.

J is TRBJ2-2 and V is TRBV9; D might be TRBD1 (6 bases). The germline V and J ends were trimmed by 5 bases and 5 bases, with 16 bases remaining between them. This CDR3 has 15 residues. Germline V lookup: CDR1 SGDLS, CDR2 YYNGEE. CDR3 in amino acids: CASRSGAEVTGELFF. The CDR3 bases are TGTGCCAGCAGGTCAGGGGCGGAGGTAACCGGGGAGCTGTTTTTT.

V gene TRBV11-3 combines with J gene TRBJ1-3; D possibly corresponds to TRBD1 (5 bases). This CDR3 contains 14 residues. V lost 4 bases and J lost 4, with 11 bases in between. Germline-derived CDR1 and CDR2 are SGHNT and YENEEA. The CDR3 here is CASSSGLGGNTIYF. The CDR3 DNA sequence: TGTGCCAGCAGCTCGGGACTTGGCGGAAACACCATATATTTT.

V gene TRBV28 combines with J gene TRBJ2-1, with TRBD2 matching 9 bases. Germline CDR1 reads MDHEN; CDR2 reads SYDVKM. The CDR3 totals 17 residues. Trimming cost V 5 bases and J 5 bases; bases outside gene matches: 13. DNA for the CDR3: TGTGCCAGCAGTCCCCTTGGGCGGGGGGGCCTCAACAATGAGCAGTTCTTC. Amino acid sequence: CASSPLGRGGLNNEQFF.

The rearrangement joins TRBV18 to TRBJ2-1; 10 bases map to TRBD2. The CDR3 sequence is 18 residues long. Looked up from germline, CDR1 is KGHSH and CDR2 is LQKENI. Trimming at V came to 4 bases and at J to 5 bases, leaving 14 bases not matched to a gene. DNA of the CDR3: TGTGCCAGCTCACTACTCTCCCCGGGACTAGCGTGGGACAATGAGCAGTTCTTC. This encodes CASSLLSPGLAWDNEQFF.

The DNA of the CDR3 is TGCGCCAGCAGCCAGACAGGGGCCACTAATGAAAAACTGTTTTTT. This translates into CASSQTGATNEKLFF. The rearrangement joins TRBV5-1 to TRBJ1-4, with 8 bases identical to TRBD1. Unmatched junction bases numbered 4, after V lost 4 bases and J lost 2 bases. The CDR3 has 15 residues. The V gene's germline CDR1 is SGHRS and CDR2 YFSETQ.

This rearrangement joins TRBV10-1 to TRBJ2-3, with D perhaps matching TRBD1 (6 bases). The V gene lost 8 bases and the J gene lost 0 bases, with 9 bases spanning the gap. The CDR3 has 13 residues. Germline V CDR1 and CDR2: WNHNN, SYGVQD (reference sequence). The CDR3 DNA sequence: TGCGCCAGCTCGGGACACAGCACAGATACGCAGTATTTT. This gives the protein CASSGHSTDTQYF.

This chain connects TRBV21-1 to TRBJ1-1. TRBV21-1 is a pseudogene locus. The CDR3 runs to 15 residues. CDR3 sequence reads: CASSKLKGGHTEAFF. The CDR3 DNA reads TGTGCCAGCAGCAAATTGAAGGGGGGGCACACTGAAGCTTTCTTT.

This chain uses TRBV29-1 with TRBJ2-3; TRBD2 matches 8 bases. V was clipped by 6 bases and J by 3 bases; unmatched bases: 8. This CDR3 is built from 14 residues. Germline assignment: CDR1 SQVTM and CDR2 ANQGSEA. In DNA form, the CDR3 reads TGCAGCGTCGGGGGGGCGACAAAAACAGATACGCAGTATTTT. The encoded protein is CSVGGATKTDTQYF.

This chain connects TRBV11-2 to TRBJ2-3; D is ambiguous. Germline values: CDR1 SGHAT, CDR2 FQNNGV. The CDR3 is 15 amino acids. Trimming shortened V by 3 bases and J by 1 base, and 11 bases separated the two germline ends. The CDR3 is CASSFTASGTDTQYF. CDR3 DNA: TGTGCCAGCAGCTTTACAGCCTCTGGCACAGATACGCAGTATTTT.

This sequence joins TRBV9 and TRBJ2-1, with 9 bases aligning to TRBD1. Germline CDR1 is SGDLS and CDR2 is YYNGEE. This CDR3 comprises 16 residues. J was trimmed by 6 bases and V by 4 bases; bases with no gene match: 11. The CDR3 reads CASSPVGDRVSNEQFF. The CDR3 bases are TGTGCCAGCAGCCCTGTGGGGGACAGGGTCAGCAATGAGCAGTTCTTC. Full variable domain (outside the CDR3, taken from reference TRBV9 and TRBJ2-1): DSGVTQTPKHLITATGQRVTLRCSPRSGDLSVYWYQQSLDQGLQFLIQYYNGEERAKGNILERFSAQQFPDLHSELNLSSLELGDSALYFCASSPVGDRVSNEQFFGPGTRLTVL.

V is TRBV5-4 and J is TRBJ1-6; tentatively, D is TRBD1 (5 bases). Germline-derived CDR1 and CDR2 are SGHNT and YYREEE (reference sequence). Trimming removed 1 base from V and 7 bases from J, with 15 bases in between. The CDR3 loop spans 16 amino acids. CDR3 nucleotide sequence: TGTGCCAGCAGCTTGCGAGCAGGGTTGGGGAATTCACCCCTCCACTTT. Amino acid sequence: CASSLRAGLGNSPLHF.

The rearrangement links TRBV28 to TRBJ2-7; the D gene is possibly TRBD1 (6 bases). The CDR3 extends over 16 amino acids. Per germline, CDR1 MDHEN and CDR2 SYDVKM. V lost 1 base, J lost 5 bases, and 18 bases lay in between. The CDR3 sequence is CASSLFPAQGSNEQYF. The CDR3 DNA reads TGTGCCAGCAGTTTATTCCCCGCACAGGGTAGCAACGAGCAGTACTTC.

This clone was detected only once. V usage is TRBV6-1 and J usage is TRBJ2-3, with D perhaps matching TRBD1 (6 bases). The V end was cut by 3 bases, the J end by 4 bases, with 17 bases between. Germline CDR1 reads MNHNS; CDR2 reads SASEGT. The CDR3 totals 16 residues. The CDR3 region is CASSELTGIIADTQYF. The DNA of the CDR3 is TGTGCCAGCAGTGAGTTAACAGGGATTATAGCAGATACGCAGTATTTT.

This clone was observed at least ten times. The chain recombines TRBV5-1 with TRBJ2-7, with a possible D match to TRBD1 (6 bases). With 0 bases removed from V and 5 bases from J, the gap between germline ends came to 9 bases. Per the germline V gene, CDR1 is SGHRS and CDR2 is YFSETQ. This CDR3 has 13 residues. In DNA, the CDR3 is TGCGCCAGCAGCTTGGGACAGGTTAACGAGCAGTACTTC. This gives the protein CASSLGQVNEQYF.

V usage is TRBV28 and J usage is TRBJ1-1; possibly TRBD1 for D (5 bases). Germline lookup yields CDR1 MDHEN and CDR2 SYDVKM. V shed 2 bases and J shed 1 base, with 14 bases lying between them. The CDR3 has 16 amino acids. As DNA, the CDR3 is TGTGCCAGCAGTTTAGGCGGCGGGGGGGGGAACACTGAAGCTTTCTTT. It is translated as CASSLGGGGGNTEAFF. The full variable domain, with the rest looked up from reference TRBV28 and TRBJ1-1, is DVKVTQSSRYLVKRTGEKVFLECVQDMDHENMFWYRQDPGLGLRLIYFSYDVKMKEKGDIPEGYSVSREKKERFSLILESASTNQTSMYLCASSLGGGGGNTEAFFGQGTRLTVV.

The rearrangement links TRBV19 to TRBJ1-2, with D uncertain. The CDR3 has 13 residues. V was cut by 4 bases and J by 3 bases, with 9 bases left in between. Germline CDR1 reads LNHDA; CDR2 reads SQIVND (reference sequence). In DNA form, the CDR3 reads TGTGCCAGTAGTAACCCCTATGACTATGGCTACACCTTC. It is translated as CASSNPYDYGYTF.

This clone was seen only a few times. J is TRBJ2-3 and V is TRBV27; no clear D gene. Trimming pared 4 bases from V and 0 bases from J, leaving 11 bases between. The length of the CDR3 is 15 residues. CDR1 is MNHEY, CDR2 SMNVEV, per germline (reference sequence). CDR3 nucleotide sequence: TGTGCCAGCAGTTCCTACAGAACTAGCACAGATACGCAGTATTTT. Amino acid sequence: CASSSYRTSTDTQYF.

The chain links TRBV27 to TRBJ1-2; TRBD1 might be the D (6 bases). Trimming pared 6 bases from V and 3 bases from J, leaving 23 bases between. The germline CDR1 and CDR2 sequences are MNHEY and SMNVEV (reference sequence). There are 17 residues in the CDR3. The CDR3 reads CASRSLLWGPRDYGYTF. In nucleotides, the CDR3 is TGTGCCAGCAGGAGCCTACTCTGGGGGCCGCGGGACTATGGCTACACCTTC.

The chain couples TRBV7-2 to TRBJ2-3; 11 bases fit TRBD2. Germline loops: CDR1 SGHTA, CDR2 FQGNSA. The junction had 14 bases not matched to a gene; V was cut back by 0 bases and J by 9 bases. The CDR3 covers 18 residues. The CDR3 DNA reads TGTGCCAGCAGCTTAGCGGTAGATAGCGGGGGGGCTAGGTGGACGCAGTATTTT. This sequence encodes CASSLAVDSGGARWTQYF.

The chain links TRBV6-1 to TRBJ1-1, with TRBD1 as a possible D gene (5 bases). This CDR3 is 16 amino acids long. In germline, CDR1 is MNHNS, CDR2 SASEGT. Trimming left V 4 bases short and J 1 base short, with 16 bases between. The DNA of the CDR3 is TGTGCCAGCAGTGCACTAAATGGTCAGGGGAACACTGAAGCTTTCTTT. Amino acid sequence: CASSALNGQGNTEAFF.

The V and J genes are TRBV7-8 and TRBJ1-1, with 7 bases identical to TRBD1. The CDR3 is made up of 15 amino acids. V was pared by 0 bases and J by 1 base, with 2 bases of the junction left unmatched. CDR1 is SGHVS, CDR2 FQNEAQ, per germline. The CDR3 nucleotides read TGTGCCAGCAGCTTAGCAGGGACAGCGAACACTGAAGCTTTCTTT. Residues: CASSLAGTANTEAFF.